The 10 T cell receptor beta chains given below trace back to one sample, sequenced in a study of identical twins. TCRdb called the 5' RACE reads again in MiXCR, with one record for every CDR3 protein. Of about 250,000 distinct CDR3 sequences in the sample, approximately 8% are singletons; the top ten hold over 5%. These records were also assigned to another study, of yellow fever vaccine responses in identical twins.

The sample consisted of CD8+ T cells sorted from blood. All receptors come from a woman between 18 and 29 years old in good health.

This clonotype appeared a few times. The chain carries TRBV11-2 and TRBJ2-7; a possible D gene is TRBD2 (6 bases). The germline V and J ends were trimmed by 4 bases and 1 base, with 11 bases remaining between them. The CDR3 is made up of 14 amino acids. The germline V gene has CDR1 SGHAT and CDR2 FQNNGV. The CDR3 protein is CASSSAGLSYEQYV. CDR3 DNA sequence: TGTGCCAGCAGCTCTGCGGGGCTGTCCTACGAGCAGTACGTC.

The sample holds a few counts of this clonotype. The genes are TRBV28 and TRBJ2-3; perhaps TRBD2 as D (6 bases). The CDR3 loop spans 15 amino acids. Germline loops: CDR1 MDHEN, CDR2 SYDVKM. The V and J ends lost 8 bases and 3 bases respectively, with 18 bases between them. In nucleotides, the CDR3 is TGTGCCAGCCGTACCCCCGGGAGAGGAACAGATACGCAGTATTTT. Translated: CASRTPGRGTDTQYF.

CDR3 loop: CASERRTSGSNEQFF. CDR3 in DNA: TGTGCCAGCGAAAGAAGGACTAGCGGGAGCAATGAGCAGTTCTTC. The V gene is TRBV2, the J gene TRBJ2-1; TRBD2 matches 13 bases. The CDR3 covers 15 residues. V was clipped by 8 bases and J by 6 bases; unmatched bases: 7. Germline loops: CDR1 SNHLY, CDR2 FYNNEI.

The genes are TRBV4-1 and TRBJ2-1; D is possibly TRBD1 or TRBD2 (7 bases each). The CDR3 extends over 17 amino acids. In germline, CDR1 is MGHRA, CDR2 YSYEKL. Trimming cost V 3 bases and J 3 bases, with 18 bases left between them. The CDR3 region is CASSHSPGGGNYNEQFF. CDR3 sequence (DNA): TGCGCCAGCAGCCATAGCCCAGGGGGGGGCAACTACAATGAGCAGTTCTTC.

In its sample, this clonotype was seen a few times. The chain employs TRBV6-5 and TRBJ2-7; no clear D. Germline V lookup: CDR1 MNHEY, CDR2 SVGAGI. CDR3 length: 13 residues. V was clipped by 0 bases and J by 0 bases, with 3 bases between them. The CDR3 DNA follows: TGTGCCAGCAGTTACTCCCCCTCCTACGAGCAGTACTTC. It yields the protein CASSYSPSYEQYF.

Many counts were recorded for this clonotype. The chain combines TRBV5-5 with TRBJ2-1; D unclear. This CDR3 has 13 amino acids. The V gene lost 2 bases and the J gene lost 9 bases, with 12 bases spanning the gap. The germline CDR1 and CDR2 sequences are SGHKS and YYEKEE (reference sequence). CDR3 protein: CASSFGESGEQFF. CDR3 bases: TGTGCCAGCAGCTTCGGCGAATCCGGTGAGCAGTTCTTC. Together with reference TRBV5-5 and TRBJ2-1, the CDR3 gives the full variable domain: DAGVTQSPTHLIKTRGQQVTLRCSPISGHKSVSWYQQVLGQGPQFIFQYYEKEERGRGNFPDRFSARQFPNYSSELNVNALLLGDSALYLCASSFGESGEQFFGPGTRLTVL.

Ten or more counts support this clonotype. CDR3 DNA: TGTGCCAGCAGTCGGGGGCCGACTAGCGGGACCTACAATGAGCAGTTCTTC. The encoded protein is CASSRGPTSGTYNEQFF. This chain joins TRBV12-3 or TRBV12-4 and TRBJ2-1; 11 bases fit TRBD2. V gave up 5 bases and J gave up 2 bases; unmatched junction bases: 8. The CDR3 extends over 17 amino acids.

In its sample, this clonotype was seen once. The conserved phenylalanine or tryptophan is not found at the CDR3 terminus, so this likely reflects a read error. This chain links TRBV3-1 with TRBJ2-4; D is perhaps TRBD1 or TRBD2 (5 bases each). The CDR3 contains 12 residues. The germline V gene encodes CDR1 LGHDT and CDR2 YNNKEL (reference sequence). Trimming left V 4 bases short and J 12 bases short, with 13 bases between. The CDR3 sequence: CASSPGPPRQYL. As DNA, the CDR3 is TGTGCCAGCAGCCCGGGACCCCCGCGTCAGTACTTA.

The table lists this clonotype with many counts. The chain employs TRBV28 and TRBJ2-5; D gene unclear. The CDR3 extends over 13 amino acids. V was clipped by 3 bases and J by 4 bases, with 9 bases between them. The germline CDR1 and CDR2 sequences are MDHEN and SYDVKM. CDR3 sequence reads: CASSFSRRETQYF. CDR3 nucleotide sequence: TGTGCCAGCAGTTTCAGTAGACGAGAGACCCAGTACTTC.

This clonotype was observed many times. CDR3 protein: CSARSLATGELFF. For the CDR3, the DNA is TGCAGTGCTAGAAGTCTCGCCACCGGGGAGCTGTTTTTT. The chain links TRBV20-1 to TRBJ2-2; D remains ambiguous. With 2 bases removed from V and 4 bases from J, the gap between germline ends came to 8 bases. CDR1 DFQATT and CDR2 SNEGSKA come from the germline V gene (reference sequence). The CDR3 length is 13 residues.